One and the same sample provided the 5 T cell receptor beta chains below, sequenced in a study of control samples from healthy donors and cancer patients. Here immunoSEQ multiplex PCR was the method, and the copy in TCRdb shows in-frame clones only, minus some. This listing includes under 200,000 clones. What was sequenced was blood. The receptors derive from a woman aged 30 to 39 in good health.

This chain joins TRBV5-1 and TRBJ1-2, with 9 bases lining up with TRBD1. V shed 0 bases, J shed 8 bases, and the junction held 2 bases outside the gene matches. This CDR3 has 13 amino acids. Germline loops: CDR1 SGHRS, CDR2 YFSETQ. The CDR3 loop is CASSLGTGEGYTF. The CDR3 bases are TGCGCCAGCAGCTTGGGGACAGGGGAAGGCTACACCTTC.

V is TRBV5-1 and J is TRBJ1-5; D is undetermined. V lost 0 bases to trimming and J lost 0 bases, with 7 bases between them. The CDR3 has 15 amino acids. Germline assignment: CDR1 SGHRS and CDR2 YFSETQ. As DNA, the CDR3 is TGCGCCAGCAGCTTGGGCAGCCCTAGCAATCAGCCCCAGCATTTT. It specifies CASSLGSPSNQPQHF.

The genes are TRBV5-1 and TRBJ1-1, with D possibly TRBD1 on 5 matching bases. Germline V lookup: CDR1 SGHRS, CDR2 YFSETQ. The CDR3 is 14 residues long. Between the trimmed V and J ends, which lost 3 bases and 6 bases, there was a span of 15 bases. Written as DNA, the CDR3 is TGCGCCAGCAGCTCCAGGGTCGGGACGGCTGAAGCTTTCTTT. Protein sequence: CASSSRVGTAEAFF.

The chain joins TRBV28 to TRBJ1-4, with 9 bases matching TRBD1. V trimming: 4 bases; J trimming: 7 bases; junction bases outside the gene matches: 7. From germline, CDR1 is MDHEN and CDR2 SYDVKM. The CDR3 has 15 amino acids. This chain's CDR3 is CASSSPGQGLEKLFF. The DNA for the CDR3 is TGTGCCAGCAGTTCGCCGGGACAGGGACTTGAAAAACTGTTTTTT.

The chain links TRBV27 to TRBJ2-3; no clear D gene. Per germline, CDR1 MNHEY and CDR2 SMNVEV (reference sequence). Trimming removed 1 base from V and 8 bases from J, with 13 bases in between. The CDR3 length is 14 residues. This CDR3 is CASSLYGARGTQYF. The CDR3, as DNA: TGTGCCAGCAGTTTATATGGCGCCCGAGGTACGCAGTATTTT.